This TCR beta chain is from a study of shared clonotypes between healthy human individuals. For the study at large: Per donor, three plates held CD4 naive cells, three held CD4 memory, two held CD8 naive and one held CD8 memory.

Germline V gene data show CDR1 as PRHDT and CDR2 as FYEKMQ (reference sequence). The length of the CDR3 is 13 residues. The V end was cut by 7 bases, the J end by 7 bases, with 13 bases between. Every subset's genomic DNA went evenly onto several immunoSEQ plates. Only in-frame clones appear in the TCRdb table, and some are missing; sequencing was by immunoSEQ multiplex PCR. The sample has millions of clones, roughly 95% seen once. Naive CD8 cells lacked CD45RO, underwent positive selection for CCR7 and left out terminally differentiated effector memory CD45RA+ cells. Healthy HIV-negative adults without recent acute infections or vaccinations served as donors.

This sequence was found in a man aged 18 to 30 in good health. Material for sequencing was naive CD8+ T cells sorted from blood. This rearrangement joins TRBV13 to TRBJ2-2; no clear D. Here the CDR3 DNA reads TGTGCCAGCACCAATCAGGTTGACGGGGAGCTGTTTTTT. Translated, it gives CASTNQVDGELFF.